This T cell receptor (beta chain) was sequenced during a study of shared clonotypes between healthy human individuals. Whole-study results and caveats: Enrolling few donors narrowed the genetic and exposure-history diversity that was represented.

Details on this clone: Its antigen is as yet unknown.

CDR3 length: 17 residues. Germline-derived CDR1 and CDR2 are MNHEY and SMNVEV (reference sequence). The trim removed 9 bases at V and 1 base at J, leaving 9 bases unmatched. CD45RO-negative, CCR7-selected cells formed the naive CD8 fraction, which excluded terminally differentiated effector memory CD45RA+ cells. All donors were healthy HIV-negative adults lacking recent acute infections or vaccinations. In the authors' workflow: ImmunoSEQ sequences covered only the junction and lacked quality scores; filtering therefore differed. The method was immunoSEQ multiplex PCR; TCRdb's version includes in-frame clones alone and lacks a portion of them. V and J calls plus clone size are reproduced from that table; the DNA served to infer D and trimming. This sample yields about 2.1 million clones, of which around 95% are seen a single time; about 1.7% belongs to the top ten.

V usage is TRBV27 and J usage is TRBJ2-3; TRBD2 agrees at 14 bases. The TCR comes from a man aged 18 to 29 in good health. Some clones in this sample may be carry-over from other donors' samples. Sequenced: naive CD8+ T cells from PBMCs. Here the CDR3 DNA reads TGTGCCAGTTGGGGACTAGCGGGAGAAATAGGCACAGATACGCAGTATTTT. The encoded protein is CASWGLAGEIGTDTQYF.